The rows below give T cell receptor beta chains drawn from one sample of a study of blood T cell repertoires in COVID-19. The protocol was immunoSEQ multiplex PCR, while the TCRdb copy is restricted to in-frame clones and leaves out a portion. The table has 75,000 to 100,000 clones, around 87% seen once; the top ten hold around 5.3%. Specimen: peripheral blood. These receptors were obtained from a woman of 80 years or more with acute or convalescent COVID-19. The CDR3 runs from the conserved cysteine through the conserved F or W. Fields, in order: J gene, clone size, D gene, V gene, CDR3 protein, CDR3 DNA. The D gene is left open where the match is weak. Size is stated for part of the rows, as once, few or many counts, or as a class when the clone is expanded.

TRBJ2-6	NA	TRBD2	TRBV3-1/TRBV3-2	CASSQGEGISGANVLTF	TGTGCCAGCAGCCAAGGGGAGGGCATCTCTGGGGCCAACGTCCTGACTTTC
TRBJ1-6	NA	NA	TRBV7-2	CASSLVRQGPSNSPLHF	TGTGCCAGCAGCTTAGTACGGCAGGGGCCTTCGAATTCACCCCTCCACTTT
TRBJ1-3	once	NA	TRBV6-6	CASTNSGNTIYF	TGTGCCAGCACAAACTCTGGAAACACCATATATTTT
TRBJ2-4	NA	NA	TRBV5-6	CASSLERLAKNIQYF	TGTGCCAGCAGCTTGGAGCGTCTAGCCAAAAACATTCAGTACTTC
TRBJ1-2	NA	TRBD1	TRBV19	CASSKRDRGSLGYTF	TGTGCCAGTAGTAAACGGGACAGGGGGTCCCTCGGCTACACCTTC
TRBJ2-6	few	TRBD2	TRBV30	CAWRLAGFSGANVLTF	TGTGCCTGGAGACTAGCGGGTTTCTCTGGGGCCAACGTCCTGACTTTC
TRBJ2-2	NA	TRBD1	TRBV9	CASSNRQGATGELFF	TGTGCCAGCAGCAACCGACAGGGGGCAACCGGGGAGCTGTTTTTT
TRBJ2-3	NA	TRBD1	TRBV7-3	CASSGTGGTDTQYF	TGTGCCAGCTCCGGGACAGGGGGCACAGATACGCAGTATTTT
TRBJ2-7	NA	TRBD1	TRBV18	CASSLGTGGEQYF	TGTGCCAGCTCCCTGGGGACAGGGGGCGAGCAGTACTTC
TRBJ2-5	NA	TRBD2	TRBV18	CASSPSGSSRYQETQYF	TGTGCCAGCTCACCGAGCGGGAGTTCCCGGTACCAAGAGACCCAGTACTTC
TRBJ2-7	NA	NA	TRBV24-1	CATSDFPTPLSYEQYF	TGTGCCACCAGTGATTTCCCCACTCCACTTTCCTACGAGCAGTACTTC
TRBJ2-1	NA	TRBD2	TRBV6-6	CASSPGTSGGALNEQFF	TGTGCCAGCAGTCCCGGGACTAGCGGGGGGGCATTAAATGAGCAGTTCTTC
TRBJ2-7	NA	NA	TRBV6-2/TRBV6-3	CASSYRQGITYEQYF	TGTGCCAGCAGTTACCGGCAGGGTATTACCTACGAGCAGTACTTC
TRBJ2-1	NA	TRBD1	TRBV5-1	CASSLEGDRASEQFF	TGCGCCAGCAGCTTGGAAGGGGACAGGGCGAGTGAGCAGTTCTTC
TRBJ2-2	NA	NA	TRBV11-2	CASSRQRPNTGELFF	TGTGCCAGCAGCCGCCAGCGACCTAACACCGGGGAGCTGTTTTTT
TRBJ2-1	NA	TRBD2	TRBV27	CASSLKAGGFSSYNEQFF	TGTGCCAGCAGTTTAAAAGCGGGGGGCTTTAGCTCCTACAATGAGCAGTTCTTC
TRBJ1-1	NA	NA	TRBV19	CASVGQRNTEAFF	TGTGCCAGTGTTGGTCAGCGGAACACTGAAGCTTTCTTT
TRBJ1-4	NA	TRBD1	TRBV18	CASSPPPQGGEKLFF	TGTGCCAGCTCACCACCCCCCCAGGGGGGAGAAAAACTGTTTTTT